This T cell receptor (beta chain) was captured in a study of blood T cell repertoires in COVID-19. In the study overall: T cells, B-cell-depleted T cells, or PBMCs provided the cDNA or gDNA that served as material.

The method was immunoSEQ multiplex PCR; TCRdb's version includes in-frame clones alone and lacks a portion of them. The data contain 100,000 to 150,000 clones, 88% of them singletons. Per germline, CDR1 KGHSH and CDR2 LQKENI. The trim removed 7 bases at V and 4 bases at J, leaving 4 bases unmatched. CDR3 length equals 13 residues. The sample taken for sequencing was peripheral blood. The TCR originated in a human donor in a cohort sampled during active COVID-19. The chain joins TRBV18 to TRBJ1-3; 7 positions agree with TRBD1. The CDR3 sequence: CASFEGAGNTIYF. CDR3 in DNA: TGTGCCAGCTTTGAGGGGGCCGGAAACACCATATATTTT.